One and the same sample provided the 30 T cell receptor beta chains below, sequenced in a study of metastatic and nonmetastatic thyroid tumors. TCRdb re-analyzed the PCR reads through MiXCR. This table has about 92,000 clones, 15% appearing once. Before thyroid surgery, none of the patients had received any treatment. The sample was blood. These receptors were taken from a female donor with papillary thyroid cancer or a benign thyroid nodule (not recorded which). Some clones in this sample may be carry-over from other donors' samples.

This clone was counted ten times or more. The rearrangement links TRBV19 to TRBJ2-1; 8 nucleotides align to TRBD1. J was trimmed by 8 bases and V by 5 bases; bases with no gene match: 5. Germline CDR1 is LNHDA and CDR2 is SQIVND (reference sequence). The CDR3 is 13 amino acids. The CDR3: CASSHRGEDEQFF. DNA of the CDR3: TGTGCCAGTAGTCACAGGGGGGAGGATGAGCAGTTCTTC. Based on the CDR3 plus reference TRBV19 and TRBJ2-1, the full variable domain is DGGITQSPKYLFRKEGQNVTLSCEQNLNHDAMYWYRQDPGQGLRLIYYSQIVNDFQKGDIAEGYSVSREKKESFPLTVTSAQKNPTAFYLCASSHRGEDEQFFGPGTRLTVL.

This clone was seen at least ten times. The chain uses TRBV28 and TRBJ1-1; TRBD1 aligns across 7 bases. The V segment lost 7 bases and the J segment 4 bases; nucleotides outside the gene matches: 9. This CDR3 has 14 residues. Germline V gene lookup returns CDR1 MDHEN and CDR2 SYDVKM. The CDR3 coding sequence is TGTGCCAGCAAAGGGACAGCCTCTCGCACTGAAGCTTTCTTT. Translation gives CASKGTASRTEAFF.

This clone was detected ten times or more. This chain links TRBV24-1 with TRBJ1-1; 10 bases are shared with TRBD1. CDR3 length equals 14 residues. V was clipped by 9 bases and J by 4 bases; unmatched bases: 7. Germline V CDR1 and CDR2: KGHDR, SFDVKD. In DNA form, the CDR3 reads TGTGCCACCGCGACAGGGGGCTGGAGCACTGAAGCTTTCTTT. Amino acids: CATATGGWSTEAFF.

This clone was observed many times. The chain employs TRBV4-2 and TRBJ2-7; 10 bases fit TRBD2. Unmatched junction bases numbered 10, after V lost 5 bases and J lost 6 bases. The length of the CDR3 is 15 residues. The germline V gene encodes CDR1 LGHNA and CDR2 YNFKEQ. DNA of the CDR3: TGTGCCAGCAGCTCCGATAGCGGGGGGTTATCCGAGCAGTACTTC. It specifies CASSSDSGGLSEQYF.

This clone came up many times. This rearrangement joins TRBV7-9 to TRBJ2-2, with D uncertain. Germline loops: CDR1 SEHNR, CDR2 FQNEAQ (reference sequence). CDR3 size: 12 residues. The V and J ends lost 2 bases and 6 bases respectively, with 4 bases between them. The chain's CDR3 is CASSLLSGELFF. DNA for the CDR3: TGTGCCAGCAGCTTATTATCCGGGGAGCTGTTTTTT.

Concerning this clone itself: A read error may explain this, as a much larger clone is one base away. This chain connects TRBV4-2 to TRBJ1-2, with 8 bases aligning to TRBD1. With V trimmed by 0 bases and J by 7 bases, 13 bases remained unmatched. CDR1 LGHNA and CDR2 YNFKEQ come from the germline V gene. This CDR3 has 17 amino acids. The CDR3 region is CASSQDTRVQGVRGYTF. Written as DNA, the CDR3 is TGTGCCAGCAGCCAAGATACACGGGTACAGGGGGTTCGTGGCTACACCTTC.

In this sample, this clone turned up a few times. The chain uses TRBV5-6 and TRBJ1-1; tentative D call: TRBD1 (5 bases). CDR3 length: 13 residues. Germline V gene sequence: CDR1 SGHDT, CDR2 YYEEEE. V lost 3 bases and J lost 1, with 7 bases in between. The CDR3 sequence: CASSWTPNTEAFF. CDR3 bases: TGTGCCAGCAGCTGGACACCGAACACTGAAGCTTTCTTT.

This rearrangement joins TRBV12-3 or TRBV12-4 to TRBJ2-1; perhaps TRBD2 as D (7 bases). The CDR3 sequence is 15 residues long. Trimming shortened V by 7 bases and J by 8 bases, and 21 bases separated the two germline ends. CDR3 sequence (DNA): TGTGCCAGCACACCTGGGGGGCGGGGGAAATATGAGCAGTTCTTC. Amino acids: CASTPGGRGKYEQFF.

A note on this clone: A much larger clone differs from this one at a single base, so this may be a read error. Different DNA sequences within this sample yield the same CDR3. This sequence joins TRBV5-6 and TRBJ1-5; no firm D call. Germline loops: CDR1 SGHDT, CDR2 YYEEEE. V dropped 4 bases and J dropped 4 bases, with 12 bases sitting between them. The CDR3 consists of 14 residues. CDR3 DNA: TGTGCCAGCAGCCCGGTGGGTGAAAATCAGCCCCAGCATTTT. Protein product: CASSPVGENQPQHF.

The table lists this clone with many counts. The chain couples TRBV7-9 to TRBJ1-6; TRBD1 matches at 12 bases. This CDR3 has 16 residues. The ends lost 5 bases at V and 7 bases at J; junction bases unmatched: 6. Germline CDR1 and CDR2: SEHNR and FQNEAQ (reference sequence). CDR3: CASSTPGTGGNSPLHF. The CDR3 DNA sequence: TGTGCCAGCAGCACTCCCGGGACAGGGGGCAATTCACCCCTCCACTTT.

Worth noting for this clone: At one boundary the junction diverges from the germline segment, which might be a read error. The rearrangement links TRBV2 to TRBJ1-6, with D perhaps TRBD1 (5 bases). Germline lookup yields CDR1 SNHLY and CDR2 FYNNEI. This CDR3 comprises 15 residues. The CDR3 sequence: CASNFPGKDNSPLQF. DNA for the CDR3: TGTGCCAGCAACTTTCCAGGGAAAGATAATTCACCCCTCCAATTT.

This clone has at least ten counts. The rearrangement uses TRBV6-1 and TRBJ1-4; 9 bases match TRBD1. J lost 8 bases, V lost 5 bases, and 6 bases had no gene match. Germline V CDR1 and CDR2: MNHNS, SASEGT. The CDR3 has 14 residues. The CDR3 protein is CASSLDRGREKLFF. CDR3 bases: TGTGCCAGCAGTTTGGACAGGGGACGGGAAAAACTGTTTTTT.

Comment on this clone: One junction end disagrees with the germline gene, perhaps due to a read error. The V call is TRBV19, the J call TRBJ2-2; weak D call: TRBD1 (6 bases). Germline lookup yields CDR1 LNHDA and CDR2 SQIVND (reference sequence). This CDR3 has 13 residues. DNA of the CDR3: TGTGCCAGTAGCCCACGGGACACCGTGGAGCTGCTTTTT. It encodes CASSPRDTVELLF.

This clone was seen at least ten times. The chain employs TRBV28 and TRBJ2-7; 7 nucleotides agree with TRBD1. Germline CDR1 reads MDHEN; CDR2 reads SYDVKM. This CDR3 spans 15 amino acids. The V segment lost 5 bases and the J segment 3 bases; nucleotides outside the gene matches: 10. In DNA form, the CDR3 reads TGTGCCAGCAGTCCTGGACAGGCCCCGATCTACGAGCAGTACTTC. It yields the protein CASSPGQAPIYEQYF. Combining the CDR3 with reference TRBV28 and TRBJ2-7 gives the whole variable domain DVKVTQSSRYLVKRTGEKVFLECVQDMDHENMFWYRQDPGLGLRLIYFSYDVKMKEKGDIPEGYSVSREKKERFSLILESASTNQTSMYLCASSPGQAPIYEQYFGPGTRLTVT.

This rearrangement joins TRBV20-1 to TRBJ1-1, with D unclear. Trimming stripped 5 bases from V and 0 bases from J, with 7 bases between. The germline V gene has CDR1 DFQATT and CDR2 SNEGSKA (reference sequence). CDR3 length equals 12 residues. The CDR3: CSASDLNTEAFF. CDR3 DNA: TGCAGTGCTTCCGATCTGAACACTGAAGCTTTCTTT.

Turning to this clone: An end of the junction differs from the germline gene, which may be a read error. The sample contains more than one DNA sequence encoding this CDR3. V usage is TRBV4-1 and J usage is TRBJ2-5, with a weak D call TRBD2 (6 bases). Looked up from germline, CDR1 is MGHRA and CDR2 is YSYEKL. This CDR3 contains 13 residues. CDR3 amino acids: CASSQVVAETQYF. The CDR3 DNA is TGCGCCAGCAGCCAAGTAGTAGCGGAGACACAGTACTTC.

In its sample, this clone was seen many times. V and J are TRBV2 and TRBJ1-2; D may be TRBD1 (6 bases). The CDR3 has 16 residues. Germline lookup yields CDR1 SNHLY and CDR2 FYNNEI. Trimming pared 4 bases from V and 1 base from J, leaving 16 bases between. CDR3 DNA sequence: TGTGCCAGCAGTGGTGGGGGGCGCGTCGGTAACTATGGCTACACCTTC. This encodes CASSGGGRVGNYGYTF.

In this sample, this clone turned up many times. The gene calls are TRBV6-1 and TRBJ1-1; D remains ambiguous. V was trimmed by 8 bases and J by 4 bases, leaving 14 bases between them. CDR3 length equals 13 residues. Per the germline V gene, CDR1 is MNHNS and CDR2 is SASEGT. The CDR3, as DNA: TGTGCCAGCTACCAGAAGGGCGGCACTGAAGCTTTCTTT. Translating it yields CASYQKGGTEAFF.

To note about this clone: It is likely a read error, because the conserved phenylalanine at the end of the CDR3 is missing. No DNA is shown, since the ends of the CDR3 on it are uncertain; the CDR3 is the one TCRdb lists. The rearrangement links TRBV7-2 to TRBJ2-3; no check of the table's D call, TRBD1, against the DNA was made. A total of 8 residues make up the CDR3, ends included. Germline CDR1 SGHTA, CDR2 FQGNSA. CDR3 region: CASSPPRG.

The chain has TRBV5-1 and TRBJ2-3; TRBD2 matches 14 bases. CDR3 length: 16 residues. Germline CDR1 SGHRS, CDR2 YFSETQ. The trim removed 5 bases at V and 3 bases at J, leaving 5 bases unmatched. CDR3 DNA: TGCGCCAGCAGACCCGGGACTAGCGGGAGTACAGATACGCAGTATTTT. It is translated as CASRPGTSGSTDTQYF.

This clone was seen at least ten times. The chain uses TRBV3-1 and TRBJ2-3; TRBD2 aligns across 12 bases. The CDR3 covers 16 residues. Unmatched junction bases numbered 4, after V lost 4 bases and J lost 2 bases. CDR1 is LGHDT, CDR2 YNNKEL, per germline (reference sequence). CDR3 sequence (DNA): TGTGCCAGCAGCCCCCTAGCGGGGGGGCACACAGATACGCAGTATTTT. It encodes CASSPLAGGHTDTQYF.

This clone was observed many times. The J gene is TRBJ2-2, the V gene TRBV20-1, with 11 bases identical to TRBD2. V shed 0 bases, J shed 6 bases, and the junction held 12 bases outside the gene matches. CDR1 is DFQATT, CDR2 SNEGSKA, per germline (reference sequence). This CDR3 contains 18 residues. CDR3 in amino acids: CSARDRLAGTRGAGELFF. The CDR3 nucleotides are TGCAGTGCTAGAGATCGACTAGCGGGGACCCGGGGGGCCGGGGAGCTGTTTTTT.

This clone was observed many times. The chain combines TRBV30 with TRBJ2-1; D is possibly TRBD2 (5 bases). This CDR3 has 14 residues. Trimming took off 4 bases at V and 6 bases at J, with 16 bases between the two ends. In germline, CDR1 is GTSNPN, CDR2 SVGIG (reference sequence). In DNA, the CDR3 is TGTGCCTGGACGGACTCCCCGGTGGGCAATGAGCAGTTCTTC. This gives the protein CAWTDSPVGNEQFF.

At least ten counts were recorded for this clone. The V gene is TRBV28, the J gene TRBJ2-2, with D perhaps TRBD2 (5 bases). Germline V gene sequence: CDR1 MDHEN, CDR2 SYDVKM. This CDR3 is built from 17 residues. V was shortened by 3 bases and J by 3 bases, with 17 bases between the two germline ends. This CDR3 reads CASSFEVATPHTGELFF. For the CDR3, the DNA is TGTGCCAGCAGTTTCGAGGTAGCGACACCTCACACCGGGGAGCTGTTTTTT.

This chain links TRBV10-3 with TRBJ2-4, with 8 bases aligning to TRBD2. The junction had 15 bases not matched to a gene; V was cut back by 9 bases and J by 5 bases. This CDR3 contains 16 residues. In germline, CDR1 is ENHRY, CDR2 SYGVKD. CDR3 nucleotides: TGTGCCATTTCTCCGGGAGGGGAATGTGCCGAAAACATTCAGTACTTC. Its translation is CAISPGGECAENIQYF.

V gene TRBV7-2 combines with J gene TRBJ2-7; 9 bases map to TRBD2. The CDR3 is 19 amino acids. After removal of 0 bases from V and 0 bases from J, the junction contained 12 bases not matched to a gene. The germline V gene has CDR1 SGHTA and CDR2 FQGNSA. CDR3 coding DNA: TGTGCCAGCAGCTTAGCGCTCACGGGAATAGCGGGGGACTCCTACGAGCAGTACTTC. This encodes CASSLALTGIAGDSYEQYF.

The table lists this clone with a few counts. CDR3 region: CASSQLVLAGVSGANVLTF. The CDR3 DNA reads TGTGCCAGCAGCCAACTCGTGCTAGCGGGAGTATCAGGGGCCAACGTCCTGACTTTC. The genes are TRBV4-2 and TRBJ2-6; 10 bases agree with TRBD2. After removal of 2 bases from V and 4 bases from J, the junction contained 11 bases not matched to a gene. The germline CDR1 and CDR2 sequences are LGHNA and YNFKEQ. The CDR3 contains 19 residues.

This clone was seen ten or more times. The rearrangement joins TRBV5-1 to TRBJ2-3, with 9 bases identical to TRBD1. The CDR3 extends over 15 amino acids. Germline loops: CDR1 SGHRS, CDR2 YFSETQ. J was trimmed by 3 bases and V by 7 bases; bases with no gene match: 9. The CDR3 loop is CASRYPGQGTDTQYF. The CDR3 DNA follows: TGCGCCAGCCGATATCCGGGACAGGGAACAGATACGCAGTATTTT.

The table lists this clone with many counts. The rearrangement uses TRBV19 and TRBJ1-5; D is undetermined. Per germline, CDR1 LNHDA and CDR2 SQIVND (reference sequence). The V and J ends lost 4 bases and 6 bases respectively, with 13 bases between them. The CDR3 spans 14 residues. The CDR3 spells CASSTLNVGQPQHF. The CDR3 DNA is TGTGCCAGTAGTACCCTTAACGTAGGTCAGCCCCAGCATTTT.

This clone showed up just a few times. The chain couples TRBV20-1 to TRBJ2-7; D is perhaps TRBD2 (6 bases). The V end lost 4 bases, the J end lost 4 bases, and 8 bases lay between the germline ends. CDR1 and CDR2 from the germline V gene are DFQATT and SNEGSKA (reference sequence). There are 11 residues in the CDR3. This CDR3 reads CSATSEYEQYF. The CDR3 bases are TGCAGTGCTACTAGCGAGTACGAGCAGTACTTC.